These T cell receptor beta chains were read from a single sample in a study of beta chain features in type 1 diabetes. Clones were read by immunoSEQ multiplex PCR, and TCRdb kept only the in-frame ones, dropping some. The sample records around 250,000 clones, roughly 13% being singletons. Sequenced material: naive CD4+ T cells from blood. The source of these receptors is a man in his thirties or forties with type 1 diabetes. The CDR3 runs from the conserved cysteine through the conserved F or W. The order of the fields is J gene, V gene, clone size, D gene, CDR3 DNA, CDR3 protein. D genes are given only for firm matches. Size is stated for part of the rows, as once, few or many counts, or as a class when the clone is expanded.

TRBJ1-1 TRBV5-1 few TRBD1 TGCGCCAGCAGCTCCCTTGGGACAGCGAACACTGAAGCTTTCTTT CASSSLGTANTEAFF
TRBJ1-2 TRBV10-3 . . TGTGCCATCAGTGAGTCGAACGCGGGGCAAGGCTACACCTTC CAISESNAGQGYTF
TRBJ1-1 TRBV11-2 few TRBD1 TGTGCCAGCAGCCCCGCACCGGGACAGGGCACTGAAGCTTTCTTT CASSPAPGQGTEAFF
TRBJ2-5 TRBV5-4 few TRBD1 TGTGCCAGCAGGGGACAGGGAAGAGGTCAAGAGACCCAGTACTTC CASRGQGRGQETQYF
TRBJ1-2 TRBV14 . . TGTGCCAGCAGCCCCGAACGGGGTGGCTACACCTTC CASSPERGGYTF
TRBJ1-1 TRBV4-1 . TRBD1 TGCGCCAGCAGCCACCCTGGACAGGGGGCTGGGAGGATCTTT CASSHPGQGAGRIF
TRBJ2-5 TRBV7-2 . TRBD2 TGTGCCAGCAGCTTCGGGGGGTTGAAGACCCAGTACTTC CASSFGGLKTQYF
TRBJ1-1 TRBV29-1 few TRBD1 TGCAGCGTTGATCCAGGGGGAAACACTGAAGCTTTCTTT CSVDPGGNTEAFF
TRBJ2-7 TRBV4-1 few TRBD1 TGCGCCAGCAGCCAGACAGGGATAGTGGATTCCGAGCAGTACTTC CASSQTGIVDSEQYF
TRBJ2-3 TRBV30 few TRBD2 TGTGCCTGGGGGGTGACTAGCGCGTTCACAGATACGCAGTATTTT CAWGVTSAFTDTQYF
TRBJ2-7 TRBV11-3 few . TGTGCCAGCAGTCGGGAAGTGGTTTCGGGAGAAGGGTACGAGCAGTACTTC CASSREVVSGEGYEQYF
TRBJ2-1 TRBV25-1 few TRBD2 TGTGCCAGCAGTGAAGGGGCGGGAGGGCCCGATGAGCAGTTCTTC CASSEGAGGPDEQFF
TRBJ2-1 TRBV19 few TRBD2 TGTGCCAGTATGATTACGGAGGTTAGCGGGAGGAATGAGCAGTTCTTC CASMITEVSGRNEQFF
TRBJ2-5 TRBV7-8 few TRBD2 TGTGCCAGCAGCCAGCGGACTAGCGGGGGGAAGAGAGAGACCCAGTACTTC CASSQRTSGGKRETQYF
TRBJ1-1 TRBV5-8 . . TGTGCCAGCAGCTCGGGGGAGGGCACCCGGCGCACTGAAGCTTTCTTT CASSSGEGTRRTEAFF
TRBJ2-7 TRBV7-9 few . TGTGCCAGCAGCACCACTAGCATCTACGAGCAGTACTTC CASSTTSIYEQYF
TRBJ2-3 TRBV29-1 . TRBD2 TGCAGCGGGACCGGGACTAGCGGGGGGGATACGCAGTATTTT CSGTGTSGGDTQYF
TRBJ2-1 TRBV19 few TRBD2 TGTGCCAGTAGTAACGGACTAGCAAAAGAGCAGTTCTTC CASSNGLAKEQFF
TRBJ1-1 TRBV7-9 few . TGTGCCAGCAGCCCCCAGGGCCGGTTGAACACTGAAGCTTTCTTT CASSPQGRLNTEAFF
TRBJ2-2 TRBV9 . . TGTGCCAGCAGCCCCAGGACAGCGAACACCGGGGAGCTGTTTTTT CASSPRTANTGELFF
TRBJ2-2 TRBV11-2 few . TGTGCCAGCAGCCCCCAGCTGCGGGACGACACCGGGGAGCTGTTTTTT CASSPQLRDDTGELFF
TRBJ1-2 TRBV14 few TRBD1 TGTGCCAGCAGTCCCGGGACAGGGGTTCCGTATGGCTACACCTTC CASSPGTGVPYGYTF
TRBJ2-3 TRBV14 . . TGTGCCAGCAGCCAGGCAAGAGGACGGGATGCTAGCACAGATACGCAGTATTTT CASSQARGRDASTDTQYF
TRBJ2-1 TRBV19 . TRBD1 TGTGCCAGTAGTCCGACGACAGGGAATGAGCAGTTCTTC CASSPTTGNEQFF
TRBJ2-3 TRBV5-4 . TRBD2 TGTGCCAGCAGCTTGGAGCTAGCGGGGACAGATACGCAGTATTTT CASSLELAGTDTQYF
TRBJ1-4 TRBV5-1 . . TGCGCCAGCAGCTTGGGCGACAGACCAGGTGAAAAACTGTTTTTT CASSLGDRPGEKLFF
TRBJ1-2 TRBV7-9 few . TGTGCCAGCAGCTCCTGGGACAAGGATGGCTACACCTTC CASSSWDKDGYTF
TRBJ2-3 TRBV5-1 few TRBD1 TGCGCCAGCAGCTTTTTGCGACAGGGGGAAGATACGCAGTATTTT CASSFLRQGEDTQYF
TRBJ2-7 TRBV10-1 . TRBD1 TGCGCCAGCAGTGATACAGGGGGCTCCTACGAGCAGTACTTC CASSDTGGSYEQYF
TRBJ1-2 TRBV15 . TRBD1 TGTGCCACCAGCAGGAGGGACAGGTACTATGGCTACACCTTC CATSRRDRYYGYTF
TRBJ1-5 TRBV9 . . TGTGCCAGCAGCGTAGCTGACGGGCAGCCCCAGCATTTT CASSVADGQPQHF
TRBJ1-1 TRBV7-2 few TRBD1 TGTGCCAGTGCCACGGGACAGGGGAACACTGAAGCTTTCTTT CASATGQGNTEAFF
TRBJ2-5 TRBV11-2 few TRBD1 TGTGCCAGCAGCTTAGTGGGACAGGCCCAAGAGACCCAGTACTTC CASSLVGQAQETQYF
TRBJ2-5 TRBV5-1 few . TGCGCCAGCAGCAACCGACTACACAACTCCCTGGGAGAGACCCAGTACTTC CASSNRLHNSLGETQYF
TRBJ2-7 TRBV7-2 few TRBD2 TGTGCCAGCAGCTTAGGTGATAGCGGGAGGCCCCGTGAGCAGTACTTC CASSLGDSGRPREQYF
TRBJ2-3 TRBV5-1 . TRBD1 TGCGCCAGCAGCCGGATAGGACAGGCAGATACGCAGTATTTT CASSRIGQADTQYF
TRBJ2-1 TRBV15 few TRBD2 TGTGCCACCAGCAGAGTGACTAGCGGGAGGGCTTGGAATGAGCAGTTCTTC CATSRVTSGRAWNEQFF